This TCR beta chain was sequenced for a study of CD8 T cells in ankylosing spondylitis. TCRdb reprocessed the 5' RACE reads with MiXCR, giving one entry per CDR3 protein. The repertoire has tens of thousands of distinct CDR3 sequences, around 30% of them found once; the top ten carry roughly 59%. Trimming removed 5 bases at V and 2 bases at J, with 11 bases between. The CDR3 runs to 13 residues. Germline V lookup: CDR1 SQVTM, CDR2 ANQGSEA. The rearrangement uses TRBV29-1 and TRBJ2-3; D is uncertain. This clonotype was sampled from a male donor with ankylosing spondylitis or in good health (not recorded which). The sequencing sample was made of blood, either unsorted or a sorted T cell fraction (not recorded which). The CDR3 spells CSVRRLHTDTQYF. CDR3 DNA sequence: TGCAGCGTTCGGCGGCTTCACACAGATACGCAGTATTTT.